The text below deals with one T cell receptor beta chain. CDR1 and CDR2 (germline): SGHDT, YYEEEE. The V and J ends lost 4 bases and 5 bases respectively, with 15 bases between them. This CDR3 has 14 amino acids. This entry comes from a study of CD8+ T cells in alopecia areata. In the study overall: Each of the treated patients was given oral tofacitinib, 5 to 10 mg twice daily, for moderate-to-severe alopecia areata. Tofacitinib therapy lasting 6 to 18 months was followed by 6 months off drug.

It was cDNA, reverse transcribed from extracted RNA, that served as the sequencing template. TCRdb's table, derived via immunoSEQ multiplex PCR, lists solely in-frame clones and lacks some. The sample has some 130,000 clones, about 47% seen once. Sequenced material: CD8+ T cells sorted from blood, taken at week 0. V and J are TRBV5-6 and TRBJ1-1; possible D gene TRBD1, 6 bases. The sequence came from a human donor with alopecia areata. CDR3 protein: CASSLGDRRTEAFF. As DNA, the CDR3 is TGTGCCAGCAGCCTGGGAGACAGGAGAACTGAAGCTTTCTTT.